These 30 T cell receptor beta chains share one sample of origin, sequenced in a study of blood T cell repertoires in COVID-19. The data were produced by immunoSEQ multiplex PCR, yet TCRdb's version contains in-frame clones alone and is incomplete. Of 80,000 to 100,000 clones listed, 87% are singletons. The specimen sequenced was peripheral blood. The receptors come from a woman aged 45-60 years with active or convalescent COVID-19.

This clone was seen a single time. The chain links TRBV11-3 to TRBJ2-1; maybe TRBD1 (5 bases). The V end was cut by 4 bases, the J end by 4 bases, with 17 bases between. CDR3 length: 16 residues. The germline V gene has CDR1 SGHNT and CDR2 YENEEA. The DNA of the CDR3 is TGTGCCAGCAGCTCCCAGGGTGTGGGTTTATACAATGAGCAGTTCTTC. Translating gives CASSSQGVGLYNEQFF.

This clone was detected a few times. The rearrangement uses TRBV27 and TRBJ2-7; a possible D gene is TRBD2 (6 bases). The CDR3 sequence is 13 residues long. Germline lookup yields CDR1 MNHEY and CDR2 SMNVEV (reference sequence). Between the trimmed V and J ends, which lost 4 bases and 7 bases, there was a span of 14 bases. This chain's CDR3 is CASSYQGGYEQYF. The CDR3 region has the DNA TGTGCCAGCAGTTATCAAGGAGGGTATGAGCAGTACTTC.

The chain uses TRBV30 and TRBJ1-5, with 7 nucleotides matching TRBD1. V was clipped by 0 bases and J by 4 bases; unmatched bases: 9. CDR3 length: 16 residues. Germline values: CDR1 GTSNPN, CDR2 SVGIG (reference sequence). CDR3 amino acids: CAWSVLKTGRNQPQHF. The CDR3 DNA is TGTGCCTGGAGTGTCCTTAAGACAGGGAGGAATCAGCCCCAGCATTTT.

The chain has TRBV2 and TRBJ1-2, with D perhaps TRBD1 (6 bases). Trimming stripped 2 bases from V and 0 bases from J, with 7 bases between. The CDR3 is 14 amino acids. Germline assignment: CDR1 SNHLY and CDR2 FYNNEI. CDR3 sequence (DNA): TGTGCCAGCAGTGAAACAGGGACTAACTATGGCTACACCTTC. This gives the protein CASSETGTNYGYTF.

The chain is built from TRBV10-3 and TRBJ1-5; tentative D call: TRBD1 (6 bases). The CDR3 consists of 18 residues. The germline CDR1 and CDR2 sequences are ENHRY and SYGVKD. With 4 bases removed from V and 7 bases from J, the gap between germline ends came to 26 bases. DNA for the CDR3: TGTGCCATCAGTGCGACCCGAGGGGGACACCGTGCGTTGCAGCCCCAGCATTTT. Translation: CAISATRGGHRALQPQHF.

DNA of the CDR3: TGTGCCATCAGTCGTGACGGGAACTATGGCTACACCTTC. This translates into CAISRDGNYGYTF. J is TRBJ1-2 and V is TRBV10-3; no definite D call. The CDR3 covers 13 residues. Germline CDR1 ENHRY, CDR2 SYGVKD. The V end lost 5 bases, the J end lost 2 bases, and 9 bases lay between the germline ends.

The V and J genes are TRBV5-5 and TRBJ1-3; D not resolved. CDR1 is SGHKS and CDR2 is YYEKEE in the germline V gene (reference sequence). V lost 4 bases, J lost 0 bases, and 20 bases lay in between. This CDR3 has 18 residues. The CDR3 protein is CASSIVLSQISSGNTIYF. The CDR3 coding sequence is TGTGCCAGCAGCATTGTTTTGTCCCAAATCAGCTCTGGAAACACCATATATTTT.

This chain joins TRBV4-1 and TRBJ1-2; 10 bases are shared with TRBD1. The V gene's germline CDR1 is MGHRA and CDR2 YSYEKL. The CDR3 extends over 13 amino acids. Trimming at V came to 6 bases and at J to 6 bases, leaving 4 bases not matched to a gene. CDR3 protein: CASSPDRGDGYTF. The CDR3 DNA reads TGCGCCAGCAGTCCGGACAGGGGGGATGGCTACACCTTC.

The chain uses TRBV5-1 and TRBJ1-2; 11 bases agree with TRBD1. The ends lost 3 bases at V and 5 bases at J; junction bases unmatched: 9. Germline CDR1 SGHRS, CDR2 YFSETQ. The CDR3 consists of 16 residues. The CDR3 is CASSSDRTGGRYGYTF. CDR3 nucleotides: TGCGCCAGCAGCTCCGATCGGACAGGGGGCAGGTATGGCTACACCTTC.

This rearrangement joins TRBV7-9 to TRBJ2-3; weak D call: TRBD2 (5 bases). The CDR3 totals 16 residues. V was trimmed by 1 base and J by 0 bases, leaving 11 bases between them. Germline values: CDR1 SEHNR, CDR2 FQNEAQ (reference sequence). Written as DNA, the CDR3 is TGTGCCAGCAGCTTAGACGGAGGCTTAAGCACAGATACGCAGTATTTT. This gives the protein CASSLDGGLSTDTQYF.

The rearrangement joins TRBV6-1 to TRBJ1-2; 9 bases agree with TRBD1. V gave up 2 bases and J gave up 3 bases; unmatched junction bases: 4. CDR3 length: 15 residues. The V gene's germline CDR1 is MNHNS and CDR2 SASEGT. The CDR3 DNA reads TGTGCCAGCAGTGAACCAGGGACAGGGCACTATGGCTACACCTTC. Protein: CASSEPGTGHYGYTF.

The genes are TRBV6-5 and TRBJ1-2, with 8 bases that match TRBD1. The germline gives CDR1 MNHEY, CDR2 SVGAGI. J was trimmed by 4 bases and V by 4 bases; bases with no gene match: 5. This CDR3 is 14 amino acids long. This chain's CDR3 is CASSLSTGVYGYTF. The CDR3 nucleotides read TGTGCCAGCAGTTTATCGACAGGGGTCTATGGCTACACCTTC.

The chain has TRBV30 and TRBJ2-5, with D tentatively TRBD1 (6 bases). There are 15 residues in the CDR3. V was clipped by 1 base and J by 2 bases, with 14 bases between them. Per the germline V gene, CDR1 is GTSNPN and CDR2 is SVGIG (reference sequence). CDR3 nucleotide sequence: TGTGCCTGGAGTGAACAGACAGGAGCTCAAGAGACCCAGTACTTC. It yields the protein CAWSEQTGAQETQYF.

This chain joins TRBV3-1 (or the pseudogene TRBV3-2) and TRBJ2-1, with TRBD2 as a possible D gene (7 bases). Germline V CDR1 and CDR2: LGHDT, YNNKEL (reference sequence). Trimming cost V 5 bases and J 4 bases, with 15 bases left between them. CDR3 length: 15 residues. CDR3 coding DNA: TGTGCCAGCAGCGCTACGGGGGGCTCTTACAATGAGCAGTTCTTC. Residues: CASSATGGSYNEQFF.

This clone has just a few counts. The chain is built from TRBV7-9 and TRBJ2-7; D is ambiguous. The V and J ends lost 4 bases and 5 bases respectively, with 6 bases between them. CDR1 and CDR2 (germline): SEHNR, FQNEAQ (reference sequence). The CDR3 sequence is 11 residues long. CDR3 residues: CASSSTNEQYF. CDR3 nucleotide sequence: TGTGCCAGCAGCTCCACAAACGAGCAGTACTTC.

This chain links TRBV6-5 with TRBJ2-1; no clear D. The germline V gene has CDR1 MNHEY and CDR2 SVGAGI. V was cut by 6 bases and J by 5 bases, with 11 bases left in between. The CDR3 loop spans 13 amino acids. The CDR3: CASRGAPDNEQFF. CDR3 in DNA: TGTGCCAGCAGGGGCGCACCCGACAATGAGCAGTTCTTC.

V and J are TRBV14 and TRBJ2-2; no reliable D call. V was pared by 1 base and J by 2 bases, with 8 bases between. From germline, CDR1 is SGHDN and CDR2 FVKESK. The CDR3 length is 15 residues. The CDR3 coding sequence is TGTGCCAGCAGCCAAGTCGTCAGAAACACCGGGGAGCTGTTTTTT. Translated: CASSQVVRNTGELFF.

The chain combines TRBV14 with TRBJ2-1; 9 bases fit TRBD1. CDR3 length: 16 residues. The ends lost 1 base at V and 8 bases at J; junction bases unmatched: 9. Germline V gene sequence: CDR1 SGHDN, CDR2 FVKESK. The CDR3, as DNA: TGTGCCAGCAGCCAAGGAGCGGGACAGGGTGGGGATGAGCAGTTCTTC. This gives the protein CASSQGAGQGGDEQFF.

CDR3 nucleotides: TGTGCCAGCAGCTACGGGACAGGGCTAATAGGTGGAAACACCATATATTTT. Translation: CASSYGTGLIGGNTIYF. This chain connects TRBV7-8 to TRBJ1-3; 9 bases agree with TRBD1. The CDR3 extends over 17 amino acids. The germline V gene encodes CDR1 SGHVS and CDR2 FQNEAQ. Trimming removed 4 bases from V and 3 bases from J; junction bases left unmatched: 10.

In its sample, this clone was seen a few times. The chain combines TRBV2 with TRBJ2-2, with 8 bases lining up with TRBD1. This CDR3 spans 14 amino acids. Germline V gene data show CDR1 as SNHLY and CDR2 as FYNNEI. The ends lost 5 bases at V and 6 bases at J; junction bases unmatched: 5. CDR3 in amino acids: CASSPQGAAGELFF. The CDR3, as DNA: TGTGCCAGCAGTCCCCAGGGGGCTGCCGGGGAGCTGTTTTTT. Looking up the rest from reference TRBV2 and TRBJ2-2 gives the full variable domain: EPEVTQTPSHQVTQMGQEVILRCVPISNHLYFYWYRQILGQKVEFLVSFYNNEISEKSEIFDDQFSVERPDGSNFTLKIRSTKLEDSAMYFCASSPQGAAGELFFGEGSRLTVL.

The V call is TRBV6-6, the J call TRBJ1-1; TRBD1 aligns across 7 bases. Trimming removed 2 bases from V and 4 bases from J; junction bases left unmatched: 7. CDR3 length: 15 amino acids. Per the germline V gene, CDR1 is MNHNY and CDR2 is SVGAGI (reference sequence). The DNA for the CDR3 is TGTGCCAGCAGTTACGACAGGGCTGATAGCACTGAAGCTTTCTTT. It specifies CASSYDRADSTEAFF.

The chain joins TRBV6-4 to TRBJ2-3; tentatively, D is TRBD1 (5 bases). Germline V gene sequence: CDR1 MRHNA, CDR2 SNTAGT. The CDR3 loop spans 15 amino acids. Trimming left V 4 bases short and J 0 bases short, with 11 bases between. The CDR3 DNA reads as TGTGCCAGCAGTGCGTCGGCAGGGAGCACAGATACGCAGTATTTT. This gives the protein CASSASAGSTDTQYF.

The J gene is TRBJ1-1, the V gene TRBV3-1 (or the pseudogene TRBV3-2), with D tentatively TRBD1 (5 bases). This CDR3 contains 13 residues. Trimming took 2 bases from V and 7 from J, leaving 11 bases between them. Germline CDR1 reads LGHDT; CDR2 reads YNNKEL (reference sequence). This CDR3 is CASSQFIGVEAFF. The CDR3 DNA follows: TGTGCCAGCAGCCAATTTATAGGGGTTGAAGCTTTCTTT.

The V and J genes are TRBV7-9 and TRBJ1-2; 7 bases agree with TRBD1. CDR1 is SEHNR and CDR2 is FQNEAQ in the germline V gene (reference sequence). V dropped 2 bases and J dropped 5; count of bases not matched to a gene: 11. This CDR3 has 16 residues. The CDR3 DNA follows: TGTGCCAGCAGCTTAAGGGCCCAGGGGGATAGATATGGCTACACCTTC. As protein: CASSLRAQGDRYGYTF.

This clone appeared a single time. This rearrangement joins TRBV7-9 to TRBJ1-2, with 8 bases that match TRBD1. The CDR3 has 15 residues. Germline V lookup: CDR1 SEHNR, CDR2 FQNEAQ (reference sequence). The ends lost 2 bases at V and 6 bases at J; junction bases unmatched: 8. The DNA for the CDR3 is TGTGCCAGCAGCTTATACCAGGGGGCCTTGGATGGCTACACCTTC. Its protein is CASSLYQGALDGYTF. Full variable domain (missing parts from reference TRBV7-9 and TRBJ1-2): DTGVSQNPRHKITKRGQNVTFRCDPISEHNRLYWYRQTLGQGPEFLTYFQNEAQLEKSRLLSDRFSAERPKGSFSTLEIQRTEQGDSAMYLCASSLYQGALDGYTFGSGTRLTVV.

The chain combines TRBV6-6 with TRBJ1-2; tentative D call: TRBD1 (6 bases). V lost 2 bases and J 3 bases, leaving 16 bases between the germline ends. This CDR3 contains 16 residues. Germline assignment: CDR1 MNHNY and CDR2 SVGAGI (reference sequence). Here the CDR3 reads CASSYQLGGSDYGYTF. The DNA for the CDR3 is TGTGCCAGCAGTTACCAACTTGGGGGCAGCGACTATGGCTACACCTTC.

This chain uses TRBV11-2 with TRBJ2-6; the match to TRBD1 covers 9 bases. Per the germline V gene, CDR1 is SGHAT and CDR2 is FQNNGV. With V trimmed by 1 base and J by 2 bases, 6 bases remained unmatched. The CDR3 is made up of 18 amino acids. CDR3 nucleotides: TGTGCCAGCAGCTTAGTGACAGGGGGGGGACCTGGGGCCAACGTCCTGACTTTC. Encoded protein: CASSLVTGGGPGANVLTF.

CDR3 nucleotides: TGTGCCAGCAGTGAAATCAGGGCTGGAAACACCATATATTTT. Its translation is CASSEIRAGNTIYF. The J gene is TRBJ1-3, the V gene TRBV2, with D maybe TRBD1 (5 bases). The V gene's germline CDR1 is SNHLY and CDR2 FYNNEI. This CDR3 has 14 amino acids. V lost 2 bases, J lost 2 bases, and 7 bases lay in between.

CDR3 in amino acids: CASSFTGTWTDTQYF. For the CDR3, the DNA is TGTGCCAGCAGCTTCACCGGGACTTGGACAGATACGCAGTATTTT. The rearrangement links TRBV7-3 to TRBJ2-3; D perhaps matches TRBD2 (6 bases). V dropped 3 bases and J dropped 3 bases, with 13 bases sitting between them. Germline V gene sequence: CDR1 SGHTA, CDR2 FQGTGA. The CDR3 runs 15 residues.

The chain employs TRBV5-5 and TRBJ1-1; 10 nucleotides agree with TRBD1. Germline values: CDR1 SGHKS, CDR2 YYEKEE (reference sequence). The CDR3 covers 16 residues. V shed 3 bases and J 0 bases; nucleotides not matched to a gene: 5. As DNA, the CDR3 is TGTGCCAGCAGCTGGGGACAGGGGTCTATGAACACTGAAGCTTTCTTT. Translated, it gives CASSWGQGSMNTEAFF.